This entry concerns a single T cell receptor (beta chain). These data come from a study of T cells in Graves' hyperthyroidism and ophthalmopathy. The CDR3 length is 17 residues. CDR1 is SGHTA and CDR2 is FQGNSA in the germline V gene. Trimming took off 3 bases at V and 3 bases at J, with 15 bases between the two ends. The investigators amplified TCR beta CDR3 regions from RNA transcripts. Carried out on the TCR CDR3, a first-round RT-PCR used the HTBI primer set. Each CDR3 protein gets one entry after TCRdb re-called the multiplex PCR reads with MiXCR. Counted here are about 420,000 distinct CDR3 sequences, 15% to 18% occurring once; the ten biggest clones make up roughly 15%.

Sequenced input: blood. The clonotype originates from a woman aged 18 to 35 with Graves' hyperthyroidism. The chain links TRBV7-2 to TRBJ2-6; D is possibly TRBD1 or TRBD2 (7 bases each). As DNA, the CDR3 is TGTGCCAGCAGCTTCAGGGGGGGACTGGGTGGGGCCAACGTCCTGACTTTC. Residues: CASSFRGGLGGANVLTF.